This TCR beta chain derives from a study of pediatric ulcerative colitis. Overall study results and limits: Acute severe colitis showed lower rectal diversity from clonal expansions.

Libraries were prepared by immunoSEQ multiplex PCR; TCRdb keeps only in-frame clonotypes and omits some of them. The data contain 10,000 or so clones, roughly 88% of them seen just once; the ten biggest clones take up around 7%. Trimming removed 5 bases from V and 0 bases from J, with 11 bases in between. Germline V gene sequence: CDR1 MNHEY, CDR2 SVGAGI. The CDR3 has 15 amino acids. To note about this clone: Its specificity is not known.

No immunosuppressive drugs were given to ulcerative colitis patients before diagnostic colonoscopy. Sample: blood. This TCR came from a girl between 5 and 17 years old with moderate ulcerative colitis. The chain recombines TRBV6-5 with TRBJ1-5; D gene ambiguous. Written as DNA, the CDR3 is TGTGCCAGCAGTCCCCGGGCAAATAGCAATCAGCCCCAGCATTTT. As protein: CASSPRANSNQPQHF.